This TCR beta chain emerged from a study (dated by TCRdb to between 2014 and 2017). At the level of the whole study: The study examined whether tumor-infiltrating Tregs in breast cancer are drawn from blood Tregs or arise in situ by conversion from other CD4+ T cell subsets.

Full-length TCR variable regions were amplified by 5' RACE PCR with constant-region reverse primers, followed by semi-nested PCR with Nested Universal Primer A. The ReliaPrep RNA Cell Miniprep System was used to extract total RNA, which was then reverse transcribed into 5'RACE-ready cDNA with the SMARTer RACE 5'/3' Kit. An Illumina MiSeq was used to sequence the full-length TCR alpha and beta libraries, which had been barcoded with multiplex adaptors. Per the authors' processing: For each of nine subset-tissue groups, sequencing data from the five patients were combined, and the groups were compared by unsupervised clustering of TCR gene usage. Repertoire similarity was calculated with the Morisita-Horn index, weighting shared sequences by their contribution to each repertoire. TCRdb applied fastp at Q25 and MiXCR to the public reads, then kept only in-frame beta chains. Rows matching on CDR3 protein sequence are summarized as one entry with the most common DNA and genes. For this entry, the V and J calls and clone size follow TCRdb and not the study's own pipeline. For this sample the table gives fewer than 80,000 distinct CDR3 sequences, of which less than 25% were detected only once. The top ten clones comprise 2.5% to 3.5% of the sample.

V sheds 0 bases and J sheds 4 bases, leaving 7 bases between their ends. Spanning cysteine to phenylalanine, the CDR3 consists of 13 amino acids. Only the CDR3 part of the read is kept: 39 bases, read in frame from the first base. Based on the germline V gene, the CDR1 and CDR2 sequences are SGHRS and YFSETQ. On the study overall, not on this receptor specifically: The validation in the larger cohort was limited to a single TCR beta V-J rearrangement instead of whole repertoires. The greatest overlap of tumor-infiltrating Treg TCR alpha and beta sequences was with tumor naive CD4+ T cells, followed next by blood naive CD4+ T cells. In terms of TCR gene usage, tumor memory CD4+ T cells clustered together with blood and lymph node memory CD4+ cells, as well as with lymph node naive CD4+ cells.

CD4+CD45RO+CD25- cells were isolated as memory CD4+ T cells. Tregs, naive and memory CD4+ T cells from tumor, blood and ipsilateral draining lymph nodes of roughly 5 breast cancer patients underwent full-length TCR alpha and beta sequencing. Tumor tissue and lymph nodes obtained by ipsilateral axillary dissection were perfused with PBS, cut into small pieces and digested using collagenase I and hyaluronidase. Ficoll density gradient centrifugation was used to isolate mononuclear cells from lymph nodes or from 50 ml of peripheral blood. Sorted cell populations were confirmed by FACS to exceed 90% purity. In regard to this clonotype: Its antigen target is currently unknown. Qualities for individual bases were not recorded, and no much larger clone is one base off.

The TCR originated in a female donor with breast cancer. Source material: memory CD4+ T cells sorted from a lymph node. In light of the paper, this sample's cell subset or site label describes: memory CD4+ T cells, CD4+CD45RO+CD25-. The rearrangement combines TRBV5-1 with TRBJ1-2, with the D gene too uncertain to name. The CDR3 is CASSLGVGYGYTF. The DNA sequence reads TGCGCCAGCAGCTTGGGAGTAGGCTATGGCTACACCTTC.